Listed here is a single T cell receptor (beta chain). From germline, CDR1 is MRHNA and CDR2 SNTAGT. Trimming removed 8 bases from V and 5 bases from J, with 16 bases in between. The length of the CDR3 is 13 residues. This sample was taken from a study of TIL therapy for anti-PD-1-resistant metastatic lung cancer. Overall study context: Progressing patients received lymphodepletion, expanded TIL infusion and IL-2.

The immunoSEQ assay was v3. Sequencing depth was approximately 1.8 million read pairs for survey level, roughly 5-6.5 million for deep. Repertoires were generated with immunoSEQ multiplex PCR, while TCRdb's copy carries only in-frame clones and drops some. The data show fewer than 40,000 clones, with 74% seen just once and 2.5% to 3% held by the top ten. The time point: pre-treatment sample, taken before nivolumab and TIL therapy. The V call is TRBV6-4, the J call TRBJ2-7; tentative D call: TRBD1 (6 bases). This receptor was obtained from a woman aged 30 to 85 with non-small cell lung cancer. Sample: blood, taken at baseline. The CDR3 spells CASSHRVGNEQYF. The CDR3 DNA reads TGTGCCAGCTCTCACAGGGTTGGGAACGAGCAGTACTTC.